The clone carrying this T cell receptor beta chain was counted once. The PCR contained 60 Vbeta and 13 Jbeta primers. Measured with immunoSEQ multiplex PCR; TCRdb has only the in-frame clones, and not every one. In the table there are over 150,000 clones, about four fifths of which are singletons. This sample was taken from a study of cytomegalovirus exposure and HLA in healthy donors. The V and J ends lost 2 bases and 7 bases, in that order; junction bases with no gene match: 11. Germline lookup yields CDR1 SGHRS and CDR2 YFSETQ. The CDR3 totals 15 residues. The V call is TRBV5-1, the J call TRBJ1-2; 7 positions agree with TRBD1. The TCR comes from a man aged 25-45 years in good health and CMV-seropositive. The source material was PBMCs. CDR3: CASSFGSTGARGYTF. Written as DNA, the CDR3 is TGCGCCAGCAGCTTCGGGTCAACAGGGGCTCGTGGCTACACCTTC.